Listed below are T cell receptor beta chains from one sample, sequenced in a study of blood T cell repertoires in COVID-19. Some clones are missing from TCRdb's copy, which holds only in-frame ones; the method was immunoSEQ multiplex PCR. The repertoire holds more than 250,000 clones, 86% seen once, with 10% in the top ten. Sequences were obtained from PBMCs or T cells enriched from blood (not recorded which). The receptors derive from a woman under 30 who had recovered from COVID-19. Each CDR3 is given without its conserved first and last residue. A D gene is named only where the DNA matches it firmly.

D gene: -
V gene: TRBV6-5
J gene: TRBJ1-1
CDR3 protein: ASSPREAF

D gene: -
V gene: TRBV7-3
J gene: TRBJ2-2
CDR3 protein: ASSPRLSTGELF

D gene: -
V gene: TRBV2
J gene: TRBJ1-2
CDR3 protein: ASSDTGGYT

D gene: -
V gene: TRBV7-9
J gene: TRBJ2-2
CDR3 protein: ASSTGETNTGELF

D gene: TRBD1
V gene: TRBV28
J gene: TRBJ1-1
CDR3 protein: ASSSGQGNTEAF

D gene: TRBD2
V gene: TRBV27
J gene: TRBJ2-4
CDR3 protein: ASSGGGGARAKNIQY

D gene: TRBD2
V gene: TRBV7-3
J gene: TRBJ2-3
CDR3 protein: ASSPQLAGGQTQY

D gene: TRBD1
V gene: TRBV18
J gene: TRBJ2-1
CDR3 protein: ASSPGTGGYNEQF

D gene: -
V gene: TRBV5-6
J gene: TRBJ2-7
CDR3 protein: ASSPGTGLDEQY

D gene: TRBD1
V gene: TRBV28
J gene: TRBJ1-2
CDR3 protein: ASTREGARGYT

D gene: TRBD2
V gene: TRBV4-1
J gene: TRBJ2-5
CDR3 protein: ASSQDGGTTAGTQY

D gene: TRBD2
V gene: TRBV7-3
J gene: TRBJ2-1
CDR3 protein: ASSLIAGAGTYNEQF

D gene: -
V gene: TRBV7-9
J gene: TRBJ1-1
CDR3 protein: ASSQDRNTEAF

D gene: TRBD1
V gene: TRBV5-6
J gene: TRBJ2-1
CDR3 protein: ASSYGQGRNNEQF

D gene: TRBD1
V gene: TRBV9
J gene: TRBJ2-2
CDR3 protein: ASRSHRGPGELF

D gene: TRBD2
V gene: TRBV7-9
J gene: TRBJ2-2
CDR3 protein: ASIGASGNANTGELF

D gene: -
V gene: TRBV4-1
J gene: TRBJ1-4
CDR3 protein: ASSPIGGATNEKLF

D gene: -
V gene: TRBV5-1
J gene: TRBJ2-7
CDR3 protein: ASSFRRDEY

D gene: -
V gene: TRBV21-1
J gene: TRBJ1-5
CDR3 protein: ASSEGQESNQPQH

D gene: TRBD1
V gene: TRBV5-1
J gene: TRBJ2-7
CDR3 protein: ASRSGDRVTYEQY

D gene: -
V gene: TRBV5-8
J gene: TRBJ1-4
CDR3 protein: ASSFTGLNEKLF

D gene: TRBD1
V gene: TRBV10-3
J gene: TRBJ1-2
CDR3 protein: AISDPGGNYGYT

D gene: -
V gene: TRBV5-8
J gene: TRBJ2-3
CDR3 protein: ASSLPSITDTQY

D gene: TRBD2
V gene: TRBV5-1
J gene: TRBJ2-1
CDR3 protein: ASSPRTSGGWDEQF

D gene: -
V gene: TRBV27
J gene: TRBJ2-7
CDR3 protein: ASSSSPPGAYEQY

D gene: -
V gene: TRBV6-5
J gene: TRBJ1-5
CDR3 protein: ASRPHRDNQPQH

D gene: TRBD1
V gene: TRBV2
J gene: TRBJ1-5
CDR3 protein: ASGRGTGGNQPQH

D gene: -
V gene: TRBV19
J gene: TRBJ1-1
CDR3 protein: ASRSQEGGKNTEAF

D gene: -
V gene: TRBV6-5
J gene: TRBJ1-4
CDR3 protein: ASSTGPSNEKLF

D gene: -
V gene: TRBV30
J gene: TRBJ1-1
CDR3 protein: AWTPSPGHENTEAF

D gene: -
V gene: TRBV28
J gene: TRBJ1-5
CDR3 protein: ASVPGTGPQPQH

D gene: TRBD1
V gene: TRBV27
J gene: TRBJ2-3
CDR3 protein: ASSLLRTGITDTQY

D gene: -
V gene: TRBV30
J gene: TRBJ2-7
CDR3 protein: AWSYSYEQY

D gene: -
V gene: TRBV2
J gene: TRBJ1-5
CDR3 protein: ASSVDSLISQPQH

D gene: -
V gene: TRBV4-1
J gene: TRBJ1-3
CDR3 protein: ASSQDGGPLTSGNTIY

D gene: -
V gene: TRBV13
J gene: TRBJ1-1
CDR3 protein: ASSFGRGNTEAF

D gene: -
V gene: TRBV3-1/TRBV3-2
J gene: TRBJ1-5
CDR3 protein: ASSQDLTNYQPQH

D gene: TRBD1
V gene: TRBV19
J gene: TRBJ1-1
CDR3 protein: ASRVRGEITEAF

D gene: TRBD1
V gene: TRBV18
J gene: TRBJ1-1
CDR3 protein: ASSRGARTGMNTEAF

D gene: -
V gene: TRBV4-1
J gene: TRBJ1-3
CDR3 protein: ASSQGSSGNTIY

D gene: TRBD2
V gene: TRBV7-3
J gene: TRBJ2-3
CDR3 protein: ASSVSGMSGTDTQY

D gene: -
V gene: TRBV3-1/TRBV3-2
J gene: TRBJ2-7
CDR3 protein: ASSQANLGIRSYEQY

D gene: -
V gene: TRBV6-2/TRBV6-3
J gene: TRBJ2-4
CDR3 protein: ASSSLGGESRG

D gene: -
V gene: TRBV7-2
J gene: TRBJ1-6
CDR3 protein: ASSFIIGYSPLH

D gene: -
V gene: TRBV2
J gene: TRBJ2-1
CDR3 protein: ASSRDSHLGNEQF